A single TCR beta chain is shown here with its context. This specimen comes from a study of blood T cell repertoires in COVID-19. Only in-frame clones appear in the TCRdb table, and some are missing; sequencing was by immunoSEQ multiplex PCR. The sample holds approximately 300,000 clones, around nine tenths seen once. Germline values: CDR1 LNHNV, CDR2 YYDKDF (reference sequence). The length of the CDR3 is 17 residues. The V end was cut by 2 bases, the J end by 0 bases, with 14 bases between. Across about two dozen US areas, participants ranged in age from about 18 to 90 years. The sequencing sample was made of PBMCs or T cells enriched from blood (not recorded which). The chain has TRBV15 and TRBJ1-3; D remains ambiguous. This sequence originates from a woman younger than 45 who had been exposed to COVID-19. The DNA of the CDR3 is TGTGCCACCAGCAGAAAAAACGGGTTGAGCTCTGGAAACACCATATATTTT. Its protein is CATSRKNGLSSGNTIYF.